Following are 24 T cell receptor beta chains from one sample sequenced in a study of vaccination and CD4 T cells after COVID-19. Oncomine TCR Beta short-read sequencing was applied to DNA from cultured CD4+ T cells. TCRdb used MiXCR to reprocess the PCR reads, holding one entry per CDR3 protein. The sample includes several thousand distinct CDR3 sequences, around 36% of them seen just once. For these TCRs, the target antigens are not known. The treatment denotes: roughly 11-day PBMC culture with coronavirus spike peptide pools or control peptides (ViraFEST assay). Pre-COVID-19 pandemic sampling (2011-2018) yielded the unexposed donor's CD4+ T cells. Sequencing input: CD4+ T cells from blood, cultured in vitro. The receptors were sampled from a human donor in good health.

This chain links TRBV6-2 or TRBV6-3 with TRBJ2-5; 8 bases fit TRBD2. With 8 bases clipped from V and 7 bases from J, the junction kept 18 bases outside the gene matches. CDR3 length equals 16 residues. From germline, CDR1 is MNHEY and CDR2 SVGEGT. CDR3 sequence (DNA): TGTGCCAGCGGTAATAGGTTGCGGGAGGCTGGGGGGACCCAGTACTTC. Translated, it gives CASGNRLREAGGTQYF.

A few counts support this clonotype. The chain employs TRBV7-9 and TRBJ2-2; TRBD2 matches at 10 bases. The germline V gene has CDR1 SEHNR and CDR2 FQNEAQ (reference sequence). V trimming: 5 bases; J trimming: 1 base; junction bases outside the gene matches: 7. The CDR3 has 17 amino acids. The CDR3 reads CASSTAGGAGNTGELFF. CDR3 DNA: TGTGCCAGCAGCACAGCGGGAGGGGCGGGGAACACCGGGGAGCTGTTTTTT.

This rearrangement joins TRBV30 to TRBJ1-2; D may be TRBD1 (6 bases). Germline V gene sequence: CDR1 GTSNPN, CDR2 SVGIG (reference sequence). This CDR3 has 12 amino acids. V lost 2 bases, J lost 4 bases, and 8 bases lay in between. The DNA of the CDR3 is TGTGCCTGGAGTACACAGGGCTATGGCTACACCTTC. This codes for CAWSTQGYGYTF.

The chain recombines TRBV6-5 with TRBJ2-7; no reliable D call. V was cut by 0 bases and J by 3 bases, with 21 bases left in between. This CDR3 has 18 amino acids. Germline loops: CDR1 MNHEY, CDR2 SVGAGI. CDR3 in amino acids: CASSYSNRIAGFLYEQYF. The DNA of the CDR3 is TGTGCCAGCAGTTACTCAAACCGGATCGCAGGTTTTCTCTACGAGCAGTACTTC.

The rearrangement joins TRBV6-1 to TRBJ1-4; TRBD1 is a possible D gene (5 bases). Per germline, CDR1 MNHNS and CDR2 SASEGT. There are 14 residues in the CDR3. Trimming took off 2 bases at V and 10 bases at J, with 14 bases between the two ends. CDR3 DNA: TGTGCCAGCAGTGAAACCAGGGCCGTAGGAAAACTGTTTTTT. This translates into CASSETRAVGKLFF.

V and J are TRBV6-4 and TRBJ2-2; D gene ambiguous. The ends were cut back, 4 bases at V and 4 bases at J, with 10 bases in the middle. This CDR3 comprises 14 residues. Germline V CDR1 and CDR2: MRHNA, SNTAGT. This chain's CDR3 is CASSARSGTGELFF. CDR3 sequence (DNA): TGTGCCAGCAGTGCCAGGTCGGGCACCGGGGAGCTGTTTTTT.

J is TRBJ1-2 and V is TRBV20-1; possible D gene TRBD1, 5 bases. Germline values: CDR1 DFQATT, CDR2 SNEGSKA (reference sequence). V was shortened by 0 bases and J by 10 bases, with 15 bases between the two germline ends. The CDR3 covers 13 residues. The CDR3 protein is CSARDAGGTVYTF. The CDR3 DNA reads as TGCAGTGCTAGAGATGCGGGGGGTACAGTCTACACCTTC.

This chain links TRBV21-1 with TRBJ2-7. TRBV21-1 represents a pseudogene. The CDR3 extends over 12 amino acids. The CDR3 DNA reads TGTGCCAGCAGCAAAGACAGTTACGAGCAGTACTTC. It encodes CASSKDSYEQYF.

The CDR3 region has the DNA TGTGCCAGCAGCTTAGTAACTCCCCTTAGTGATGAGCAGTTCTTC. This translates into CASSLVTPLSDEQFF. The J gene is TRBJ2-1, the V gene TRBV7-9; D is unclear. Deletions cut 1 base from V and 8 bases from J, with 15 bases between. The CDR3 runs 15 residues. Looked up from germline, CDR1 is SEHNR and CDR2 is FQNEAQ (reference sequence).

This clonotype was seen just once. This sequence joins TRBV11-2 and TRBJ2-3, with D possibly being TRBD2 (7 bases). Germline loops: CDR1 SGHAT, CDR2 FQNNGV. V lost 3 bases to trimming and J lost 8 bases, with 18 bases between them. The CDR3 contains 15 residues. CDR3 region: CASSFGGGAQVTQYF. As DNA, the CDR3 is TGTGCCAGCAGCTTCGGCGGGGGCGCCCAGGTTACGCAGTATTTT.

J is TRBJ2-5 and V is TRBV9, with D tentatively TRBD1 or TRBD2 (5 bases each). Trimming took off 0 bases at V and 0 bases at J, with 6 bases between the two ends. CDR1 and CDR2 from the germline V gene are SGDLS and YYNGEE. The CDR3 totals 14 residues. In DNA, the CDR3 is TGTGCCAGCAGCGTAGGAGGGGACCAAGAGACCCAGTACTTC. It specifies CASSVGGDQETQYF. The full variable domain, completed using reference TRBV9 and TRBJ2-5, is DSGVTQTPKHLITATGQRVTLRCSPRSGDLSVYWYQQSLDQGLQFLIQYYNGEERAKGNILERFSAQQFPDLHSELNLSSLELGDSALYFCASSVGGDQETQYFGPGTRLLVL.

J is TRBJ1-1 and V is TRBV6-1; no reliable D call. This CDR3 is 10 amino acids long. CDR1 MNHNS and CDR2 SASEGT come from the germline V gene. Trimming took 6 bases from V and 7 from J, leaving 6 bases between them. The chain's CDR3 is CASRVGEAFF. The CDR3 coding sequence is TGTGCCAGCAGGGTGGGTGAAGCTTTCTTT.

The genes are TRBV24-1 and TRBJ2-1; 7 positions match TRBD2. With V trimmed by 9 bases and J by 8 bases, 18 bases remained unmatched. Germline loops: CDR1 KGHDR, CDR2 SFDVKD. The length of the CDR3 is 16 residues. DNA for the CDR3: TGTGCCACCCTCTTCGGTTTTGGAGGGGAGGGCGATGAGCAGTTCTTC. Translation gives CATLFGFGGEGDEQFF.

This chain's CDR3 is CASSPRGGLNTEAFF. The CDR3 DNA reads TGTGCCAGCAGCCCCCGGGGCGGGTTGAACACTGAAGCTTTCTTT. The chain uses TRBV7-9 and TRBJ1-1; perhaps TRBD1 as D (5 bases). This CDR3 spans 15 amino acids. Germline V gene data show CDR1 as SEHNR and CDR2 as FQNEAQ (reference sequence). The V and J ends lost 5 bases and 0 bases respectively, with 13 bases between them.

The chain is built from TRBV6-2 or TRBV6-3 and TRBJ2-5; D is perhaps TRBD1 (6 bases). V was shortened by 2 bases and J by 4 bases, with 8 bases between the two germline ends. In germline, CDR1 is MNHEY, CDR2 SVGEGT. There are 13 residues in the CDR3. The CDR3 coding sequence is TGTGCCAGCAGTTACGGCAGGGGAGAGACCCAGTACTTC. This encodes CASSYGRGETQYF.

This clonotype was detected only once. The junction differs from germline at one of its ends, possibly a read error. The chain carries TRBV6-5 and TRBJ2-5; D remains unclear. Germline-derived CDR1 and CDR2 are MNHEY and SVGAGI. The CDR3 totals 18 residues. The CDR3 region has the DNA TGTGCCAGCAGTTACCCCCTCTTTGGGCGGTCCCCTCAAGAGGCCCAGTACTTC. Its protein is CASSYPLFGRSPQEAQYF.

This clonotype was detected a few times. This chain connects TRBV19 to TRBJ1-5; 7 nucleotides agree with TRBD1. The trim removed 10 bases at V and 0 bases at J, leaving 9 bases unmatched. The germline gives CDR1 LNHDA, CDR2 SQIVND (reference sequence). The CDR3 sequence is 15 residues long. The CDR3 nucleotides read TGTGCCACCTCGGGACAGATCAGTAGCAATCAGCCCCAGCATTTT. Translating gives CATSGQISSNQPQHF.

This chain uses TRBV19 with TRBJ2-2, with 7 bases fitting TRBD1. Germline values: CDR1 LNHDA, CDR2 SQIVND (reference sequence). This CDR3 contains 16 residues. Unmatched junction bases numbered 5, after V lost 1 base and J lost 3 bases. In nucleotides, the CDR3 is TGTGCCAGTAGTATAGGAGGGGGCACGGACACCGGGGAGCTGTTTTTT. The encoded protein is CASSIGGGTDTGELFF.

The rearrangement joins TRBV19 to TRBJ1-2; tentatively, D is TRBD1 (5 bases). Germline CDR1 and CDR2: LNHDA and SQIVND (reference sequence). The CDR3 is 13 amino acids. Trimming removed 3 bases from V and 6 bases from J, with 11 bases in between. The CDR3 sequence: CASSMEGPDGYTF. In DNA, the CDR3 is TGTGCCAGTAGTATGGAGGGGCCGGATGGCTACACCTTC.

CDR3 protein: CASSPFPTGGSHEQYF. CDR3 coding DNA: TGTGCCAGCTCACCATTTCCGACAGGGGGAAGCCACGAGCAGTACTTC. The V and J genes are TRBV18 and TRBJ2-7, with 9 bases fitting TRBD1. The length of the CDR3 is 16 residues. The trim removed 2 bases at V and 5 bases at J, leaving 10 bases unmatched. CDR1 is KGHSH, CDR2 LQKENI, per germline.

Relative to its sample, this clonotype is medium-sized. The chain recombines TRBV7-2 with TRBJ2-5, with TRBD2 as a possible D gene (7 bases). The V gene's germline CDR1 is SGHTA and CDR2 FQGNSA. The V end lost 0 bases, the J end lost 7 bases, and 12 bases lay between the germline ends. This CDR3 contains 14 residues. The CDR3 loop reads CASSLAGGLGTQYF. Written as DNA, the CDR3 is TGTGCCAGCAGCTTAGCCGGGGGGCTCGGGACCCAGTACTTC.

The chain couples TRBV2 to TRBJ1-5; D may be TRBD1 (6 bases). V was trimmed by 8 bases and J by 7 bases, leaving 18 bases between them. The CDR3 sequence is 14 residues long. Germline values: CDR1 SNHLY, CDR2 FYNNEI. The CDR3 protein is CASGRAGVEQPQHF. Here the CDR3 DNA reads TGTGCCAGCGGGAGAGCAGGGGTGGAGCAGCCCCAGCATTTT.

This clonotype is deemed large (0.1 to 1%). The V gene is TRBV4-3, the J gene TRBJ1-3; D is undetermined. CDR1 is LGHNA and CDR2 is YSLEER in the germline V gene. The V gene lost 0 bases and the J gene lost 3 bases, with 12 bases spanning the gap. The CDR3 loop spans 16 amino acids. The CDR3 loop reads CASSQELLVIGNTIYF. CDR3 DNA sequence: TGCGCCAGCAGCCAAGAATTATTAGTGATTGGAAACACCATATATTTT.

The chain uses TRBV12-3 or TRBV12-4 and TRBJ2-3, with 8 bases lining up with TRBD1. The J segment lost 2 bases and the V segment lost 6 bases, leaving 7 bases of the junction unmatched. This CDR3 contains 15 residues. The CDR3 is CASRGQAGNTDTQYF. Here the CDR3 DNA reads TGTGCCAGCAGGGGACAGGCGGGGAACACAGATACGCAGTATTTT.